A single sample gave rise to the 7 T cell receptor beta chains below, sequenced in a study of regulatory T cells in long-lasting Graves disease. Time point in this sample: persistent/refractory GD, antithyroid drugs over 5 years with positive TRAb. The TCR library used RNA extracted from PBMCs. With iRepertoire HTBI primers and Arm-PCR of CDR3 regions, TCR beta libraries were built. TCRdb fed the multiplex PCR reads into MiXCR, producing one record per CDR3 protein. The repertoire has 450,000 or so distinct CDR3 sequences, 20% to 25% of them found once; the top ten carry about 8.3%. The sequences come from peripheral blood mononuclear cells (PBMCs), collected when the disease was refractory, from a patient treated with antithyroid drugs. The receptors derive from a female donor with Graves disease.

V and J are TRBV4-1 and TRBJ2-7; no clear D gene. V was shortened by 4 bases and J by 4 bases, with 11 bases between the two germline ends. The CDR3 is made up of 13 amino acids. Germline CDR1 and CDR2: MGHRA and YSYEKL. CDR3 loop: CASSPRIEYEQYF. The CDR3 DNA follows: TGCGCCAGCAGCCCCCGGATCGAGTACGAGCAGTACTTC.

This clonotype has just a few counts. The CDR3 here is CSVEAGLDTEAFF. The CDR3 region has the DNA TGCAGCGTTGAGGCAGGGCTGGACACTGAAGCTTTCTTT. This chain connects TRBV29-1 to TRBJ1-1; possible D gene TRBD1, 5 bases. Germline V gene sequence: CDR1 SQVTM, CDR2 ANQGSEA. The length of the CDR3 is 13 residues. V lost 3 bases, J lost 3 bases, and 11 bases lay in between. The variable domain in full, with the rest retrieved from reference TRBV29-1 and TRBJ1-1, is SAVISQKPSRDICQRGTSLTIQCQVDSQVTMMFWYRQQPGQSLTLIATANQGSEATYESGFVIDKFPISRPNLTFSTLTVSNMSPEDSSIYLCSVEAGLDTEAFFGQGTRLTVV.

This clonotype was counted ten times or more. Here the CDR3 reads CSARLTNYGYTF. DNA of the CDR3: TGCAGTGCTCGACTGACTAACTATGGCTACACCTTC. The chain is built from TRBV20-1 and TRBJ1-2; D uncertain. The V end lost 5 bases, the J end lost 0 bases, and 7 bases lay between the germline ends. The CDR3 covers 12 residues. Germline values: CDR1 DFQATT, CDR2 SNEGSKA (reference sequence).

There are a few counts of this clonotype. This CDR3 is missing its conserved last phenylalanine or tryptophan, likely due to a read error. The gene calls are TRBV12-3 or TRBV12-4 and TRBJ2-7; D possibly corresponds to TRBD1 (5 bases). The V and J ends lost 3 bases and 1 base respectively, with 7 bases between them. CDR3 length: 13 residues. In DNA, the CDR3 is TGTGCCAGCAGTTTGTACAGGTCCTACGAGCAGTACCTC. Protein: CASSLYRSYEQYL.

The V gene is TRBV2, the J gene TRBJ2-1; 11 positions match TRBD2. The CDR3 consists of 15 residues. Germline CDR1 is SNHLY and CDR2 is FYNNEI. Losses at the gene ends were 2 bases for V and 8 bases for J; bases not matched to a gene: 5. The CDR3 reads CASSETSGSSYEQFF. CDR3 DNA sequence: TGTGCCAGCAGTGAAACTAGCGGGAGTTCTTATGAGCAGTTCTTC.

The chain links TRBV5-4 to TRBJ1-2; the D gene is possibly TRBD1 (5 bases). This CDR3 comprises 14 residues. Germline V gene data show CDR1 as SGHNT and CDR2 as YYREEE (reference sequence). Trimming took off 0 bases at V and 6 bases at J, with 12 bases between the two ends. The CDR3 DNA reads as TGTGCCAGCAGCTTGGGAGTCAGGGCGGATGGCTACACCTTC. This codes for CASSLGVRADGYTF.

This clonotype has a count of ten or more. The chain recombines TRBV12-3 or TRBV12-4 with TRBJ2-7; 8 bases match TRBD2. This CDR3 spans 14 amino acids. V trimming: 5 bases; J trimming: 4 bases; junction bases outside the gene matches: 7. CDR3 sequence reads: CASSEGLVKYEQYF. In DNA, the CDR3 is TGTGCCAGCAGTGAGGGACTAGTAAAATACGAGCAGTACTTC.